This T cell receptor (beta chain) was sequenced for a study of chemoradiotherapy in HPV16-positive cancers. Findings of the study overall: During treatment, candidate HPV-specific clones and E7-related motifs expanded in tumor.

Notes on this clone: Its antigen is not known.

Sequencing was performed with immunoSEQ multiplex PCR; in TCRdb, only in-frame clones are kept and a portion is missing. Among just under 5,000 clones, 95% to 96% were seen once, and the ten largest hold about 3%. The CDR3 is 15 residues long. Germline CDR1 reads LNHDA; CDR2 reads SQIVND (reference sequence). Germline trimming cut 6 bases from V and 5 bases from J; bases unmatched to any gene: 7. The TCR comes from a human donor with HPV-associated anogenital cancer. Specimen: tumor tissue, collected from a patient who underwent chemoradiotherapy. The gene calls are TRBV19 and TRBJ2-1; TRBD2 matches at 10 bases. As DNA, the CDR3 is TGTGCCAGTAGCCCTGGACTAGCGGCCCACAATGAGCAGTTCTTC. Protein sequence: CASSPGLAAHNEQFF.